The present T cell receptor beta chain was sequenced within a study of PD-L1 blockade in urothelial cancer (dated by TCRdb to about 2017). For the wider study: Therapy was started in about 2014 for all patients, and atezolizumab 1,200 mg was administered intravenously every 3 weeks. Durable clinical benefit was achieved by nine patients and was not achieved by 20 patients. About 90% of the roughly 30 patients were identified as males with urothelial cancer of bladder origin, and a prior smoking history was reported by 18 of 29 patients. In the same patients, pretreatment tumors underwent whole exome sequencing and RNA sequencing in addition to TCR sequencing. Durable clinical benefit was defined as progression-free survival longer than 6 months, and TCR features were also tested against progression-free and overall survival. An ECOG performance status of 0 or 1 was recorded for the patients, and 0 to 3 prior chemotherapy regimens had been received by the patients. A median of about 140,000 T cells and 80,000 to 100,000 unique TCRs was obtained from blood samples, and a median clonality of approximately 0.08 was observed. Pretreatment blood TCR-seq was available for around 29 patients, at least one posttreatment blood collection was obtained for approximately 24 patients, and tumor TCR-seq was available for approximately 24 patients. Blood samples were analyzed at 3 weeks after treatment start (second dose) and at 6 weeks after treatment start. The study was an exploratory multi-omic analysis of somatic, immune and clinical correlates of response to PD-L1 blockade with atezolizumab in urothelial cancer. Pretreatment tumor samples and matched peripheral blood, collected serially before and after atezolizumab treatment, underwent TCR sequencing.

Each PCR received spiked-in synthetic TCR analog templates so that absolute template abundance could be estimated from read counts. The immunoSEQ assay used bias-controlled V and J gene primers to amplify TCRbeta CDR3 regions from genomic DNA. Sequencing of rearranged TCRbeta segments was done at approximately 20X coverage. As for how the authors treated the data: Clustering was used to correct sequencing errors, and CDR3s were annotated against IMGT so that V, D and J genes could be assigned. Downstream analyses used only productive TCRbeta rearrangements, leaving out any out-of-frame or stop-codon sequences. Clonality was calculated as one minus the Shannon entropy normalized by the log of the number of unique productive sequences. Clones differing between time points or between blood and tumor were identified using Fisher's exact test with Benjamini-Hochberg correction, with an adjusted p below 0.01 applied as the threshold. Held by TCRdb, this immuneACCESS table contains in-frame sequences only and omits some clones. Under half of the omission traces to an unresolved V gene where checked; the cause of the rest is unknown. The DNA was the basis for D and trimming; V, J and clone size are from that table. This sample lists 87,000 or so clones; 84% were detected once. In total, the top ten clones hold approximately 2.1% of the sample.

Taken with the paper, the label for time point translates to: pretreatment peripheral blood. The cohort included 25 to 30 patients with locally advanced or metastatic urothelial carcinoma who were treated at Memorial Sloan Kettering on a trial protocol. Peripheral blood mononuclear cells were collected pretreatment and during treatment, with between 1 and 8 total time points obtained per patient. The Qiagen DNeasy Blood extraction kit was used to purify genomic DNA from total PBMCs and from tumor samples. PBMCs were collected pretreatment and during treatment, and were isolated and stored as previously described. Overall study results and their limits: Small sample size (n ≈ 30) and many exploratory analyses mean the results are intended to be hypothesis-generating. Greater expansion of tumor-associated TCR clones in peripheral blood 3 weeks after the start of treatment was observed in patients with durable benefit (n of about 20, p = 0.022). A pretreatment peripheral blood TCR clonality below the median was linked to improved progression-free and overall survival.

The CDR3 measures 16 amino acids from cysteine to phenylalanine. Only CDR3 DNA remains: 48 bases, in frame from the first base. V is shortened by 4 bases, J by 2 bases, and the region joining them spans 16 bases. CDR1 SGDLS and CDR2 YYNGEE were looked up in the germline V gene. Regarding this clone: Its cognate antigen has yet to be identified. No per-base quality is available; no much larger clone lies one base away.

The chain uses TRBV9 and TRBJ2-1; D gene: possibly TRBD2, on 7 matching bases. This TCR was recovered from a man aged 55 to 69 with urothelial cancer. This sample comprised PBMCs, obtained around atezolizumab (anti-PD-L1) treatment. The CDR3 is CASSPLGGLPYNEQFF. The nucleotide sequence is given as TGTGCCAGCAGCCCGTTGGGGGGGCTTCCCTACAATGAGCAGTTCTTC. The entire variable domain, with the stretches around the CDR3 drawn from the reference TRBV9 and TRBJ2-1 proteins, is DSGVTQTPKHLITATGQRVTLRCSPRSGDLSVYWYQQSLDQGLQFLIQYYNGEERAKGNILERFSAQQFPDLHSELNLSSLELGDSALYFCASSPLGGLPYNEQFFGPGTRLTVL.